This TCR beta chain was observed in a study of cytotoxic CD8 clonotypes in ibrutinib-treated CLL. Study context: Recorded responses included around 25 partial and 2 complete; following median about 68 months, roughly 15 stayed remitted and roughly twelve progressed. Study-wide points: Public clonotypes showed up rarely, and on treatment they shrank or held steady.

TCRdb's copy holds only in-frame clones and misses some; the assay was immunoSEQ multiplex PCR. The data contain about 140,000 clones, 80% of them singletons. This CDR3 is built from 16 residues. From germline, CDR1 is MDHEN and CDR2 SYDVKM. Deletions cut 7 bases from V and 8 bases from J, with 24 bases between. TCR beta libraries used around 2 micrograms of DNA from cryopreserved PBMCs. As regards this clone: Its antigen is unidentified.

This sequence joins TRBV28 and TRBJ2-1; D is undetermined. The specimen was PBMCs, collected after 36 months of ibrutinib treatment. The receptor comes from a human donor with chronic lymphocytic leukemia. The CDR3 here is CASTGSTFLGRHEQFF. As DNA, the CDR3 is TGTGCCAGCACCGGAAGCACCTTCCTAGGGCGACATGAGCAGTTCTTC.